This T cell receptor (beta chain) emerged from a study of shared clonotypes between healthy human individuals. Assay used: immunoSEQ multiplex PCR; TCRdb lists only in-frame clones, some missing. Of some 490,000 clones listed, more than 65% are singletons. The CDR3 contains 17 residues. The germline gives CDR1 SGHAT, CDR2 FQNNGV. Trimming took 3 bases from V and 12 from J, leaving 27 bases between them. The sample holds a few counts of this clone. The sequence derives from a woman in her forties in good health. Some clones in this sample may be carry-over from other donors' samples. V usage is TRBV11-2 and J usage is TRBJ2-1; D is possibly TRBD2 (6 bases). The sequenced material came from PBMCs. In nucleotides, the CDR3 is TGTGCCAGCAGCTTGGGACGGGGTGGAGGGACCCCCTTTAGGCAGTTCTTC. This sequence encodes CASSLGRGGGTPFRQFF.